Each of the 21 T cell receptor beta chains below was sequenced from the same sample in a study of blood T cell repertoires in COVID-19. Measured with immunoSEQ multiplex PCR; TCRdb has only the in-frame clones, and not every one. Of tens of thousands of clones listed, around 85% were seen once; the top ten hold around 5.1%. Sequences were obtained from peripheral blood. These receptor sequences come from a woman at least 80 years old with active or convalescent COVID-19.

V gene TRBV19 combines with J gene TRBJ1-6, with TRBD1 identical over 9 bases. Germline V gene sequence: CDR1 LNHDA, CDR2 SQIVND (reference sequence). V gave up 5 bases and J gave up 10 bases; unmatched junction bases: 12. The CDR3 spans 16 residues. CDR3: CASSWMAGTGTSPLHF. CDR3 coding DNA: TGTGCCAGTAGTTGGATGGCCGGGACAGGGACATCACCCCTCCACTTT. Filled out from reference TRBV19 and TRBJ1-6, the complete variable domain reads DGGITQSPKYLFRKEGQNVTLSCEQNLNHDAMYWYRQDPGQGLRLIYYSQIVNDFQKGDIAEGYSVSREKKESFPLTVTSAQKNPTAFYLCASSWMAGTGTSPLHFGNGTRLTVT.

In its sample, this clone was seen once. The chain carries TRBV5-1 and TRBJ2-7, with 8 bases lining up with TRBD1. CDR1 and CDR2 (germline): SGHRS, YFSETQ. V shed 3 bases and J 5 bases; nucleotides not matched to a gene: 10. This CDR3 has 15 residues. The CDR3 sequence is CASSWGTGPSNEQYF. DNA for the CDR3: TGCGCCAGCAGCTGGGGGACAGGCCCCTCGAACGAGCAGTACTTC.

This chain joins TRBV5-1 and TRBJ1-4; the match to TRBD1 covers 9 bases. Germline-derived CDR1 and CDR2 are SGHRS and YFSETQ. The ends lost 3 bases at V and 6 bases at J; junction bases unmatched: 6. The CDR3 length is 15 residues. CDR3 in DNA: TGCGCCAGCAGCTGGGAGGGACAGGGATATGAAAAACTGTTTTTT. It yields the protein CASSWEGQGYEKLFF.

This chain links TRBV24-1 with TRBJ1-1; D gene ambiguous. The length of the CDR3 is 19 residues. Between the trimmed V and J ends, which lost 0 bases and 1 base, there was a span of 20 bases. CDR1 is KGHDR, CDR2 SFDVKD, per germline. For the CDR3, the DNA is TGTGCCACCAGTGATTTGCAACTTGACATGGGTGAGGGGAACACTGAAGCTTTCTTT. Translation gives CATSDLQLDMGEGNTEAFF.

The genes are TRBV7-2 and TRBJ1-1; maybe TRBD1 (6 bases). The germline V gene encodes CDR1 SGHTA and CDR2 FQGNSA. The CDR3 totals 14 residues. V shed 5 bases and J shed 6 bases, with 16 bases lying between them. CDR3 region: CASSRNRDTSEAFF. The CDR3, as DNA: TGTGCCAGCAGCCGTAACCGGGACACCTCTGAAGCTTTCTTT. Filled out from reference TRBV7-2 and TRBJ1-1, the complete variable domain reads GAGVSQSPSNKVTEKGKDVELRCDPISGHTALYWYRQSLGQGLEFLIYFQGNSAPDKSGLPSDRFSAERTGGSVSTLTIQRTQQEDSAVYLCASSRNRDTSEAFFGQGTRLTVV.

The J gene is TRBJ2-1, the V gene TRBV3-1 (or the pseudogene TRBV3-2); 11 bases map to TRBD2. V was clipped by 1 base and J by 7 bases; unmatched bases: 9. CDR3 length: 17 amino acids. Germline CDR1 is LGHDT and CDR2 is YNNKEL (reference sequence). CDR3 coding DNA: TGTGCCAGCAGCCAAGGTTTTTTGCTAGCGGGGGGTAATGAGCAGTTCTTC. It codes for CASSQGFLLAGGNEQFF.

The genes are TRBV7-2 and TRBJ2-2, with 16 bases identical to TRBD2. This CDR3 is 18 amino acids long. Trimming took 6 bases from V and 7 from J; bases not matched to a gene: 11. Per germline, CDR1 SGHTA and CDR2 FQGNSA. CDR3: CASSSSGLAGGRSGELFF. The CDR3 DNA reads as TGTGCCAGCAGTTCCTCGGGACTAGCGGGGGGGCGTAGCGGGGAGCTGTTTTTT.

This sequence joins TRBV3-1 (or the pseudogene TRBV3-2) and TRBJ2-7; 7 bases match TRBD2. This CDR3 region has 13 residues. The junction had 4 bases not matched to a gene; V was cut back by 4 bases and J by 4 bases. The V gene's germline CDR1 is LGHDT and CDR2 YNNKEL (reference sequence). The DNA of the CDR3 is TGTGCCAGCAGCCCGTGGGGGGGGTACGAGCAGTACTTC. Amino acids: CASSPWGGYEQYF.

The V gene is TRBV5-1, the J gene TRBJ2-3; D not certain. Trimming stripped 2 bases from V and 3 bases from J, with 10 bases between. Germline V gene data show CDR1 as SGHRS and CDR2 as YFSETQ. The CDR3 is 14 amino acids. As DNA, the CDR3 is TGCGCCAGCAGCTTCGCCAGATTGACAGATACGCAGTATTTT. Translating gives CASSFARLTDTQYF.

This chain uses TRBV28 with TRBJ1-2; D gene uncertain. Germline assignment: CDR1 MDHEN and CDR2 SYDVKM. This CDR3 is 15 amino acids long. Trimming removed 7 bases at V and 2 bases at J, with 17 bases between. CDR3 DNA: TGTGCCAGCAATCCCACCGGGAGACCAAACTATGGCTACACCTTC. Translation gives CASNPTGRPNYGYTF.

The V gene is TRBV2, the J gene TRBJ2-3; 13 nucleotides align to TRBD2. Germline V CDR1 and CDR2: SNHLY, FYNNEI. Trimming at V came to 4 bases and at J to 4 bases, leaving 5 bases not matched to a gene. CDR3 size: 16 residues. DNA of the CDR3: TGTGCCAGCAGTGCCCCACTAGCGGGGGGGCCAGATACGCAGTATTTT. Translation: CASSAPLAGGPDTQYF. The full variable domain, in which reference TRBV2 and TRBJ2-3 provide the parts outside the CDR3, is EPEVTQTPSHQVTQMGQEVILRCVPISNHLYFYWYRQILGQKVEFLVSFYNNEISEKSEIFDDQFSVERPDGSNFTLKIRSTKLEDSAMYFCASSAPLAGGPDTQYFGPGTRLTVL.

This clone occurred a few times. The rearrangement joins TRBV21-1 to TRBJ2-1; TRBD2, the table's D call, was not compared with the DNA. TRBV21-1 is an annotated pseudogene. The CDR3 spans 20 residues. CDR3 nucleotide sequence: TGTGCCAGCAGCAAAGCTAAGGAAAAGGTGGGGGGAACGAGCTACAATGAGCAGTTCTTC. Translated, it gives CASSKAKEKVGGTSYNEQFF.

This CDR3 reads CASSLSANRGGGEQYF. In nucleotides, the CDR3 is TGTGCCAGCAGTTTATCCGCTAACAGGGGAGGCGGCGAGCAGTACTTC. V usage is TRBV28 and J usage is TRBJ2-7; D possibly corresponds to TRBD1 (7 bases). The CDR3 covers 16 residues. Trimming pared 1 base from V and 6 bases from J, leaving 19 bases between. Germline assignment: CDR1 MDHEN and CDR2 SYDVKM.

This chain uses TRBV27 with TRBJ1-2, with a tentative D call TRBD1 (6 bases). Germline V gives CDR1 MNHEY, CDR2 SMNVEV (reference sequence). V lost 10 bases and J lost 4, with 19 bases in between. The CDR3 contains 14 residues. CDR3 bases: TGTGCCACAAAGACATGGGGGCTGAGCTATGGCTACACCTTC. The encoded protein is CATKTWGLSYGYTF.

The rearrangement uses TRBV4-3 and TRBJ1-2; no reliable D call. The CDR3 loop spans 15 amino acids. CDR1 is LGHNA and CDR2 is YSLEER in the germline V gene. V was trimmed by 0 bases and J by 4 bases, leaving 12 bases between them. In DNA, the CDR3 is TGCGCCAGCAGCCAAGAAAATGGCGGATTCTATGGCTACACCTTC. The encoded protein is CASSQENGGFYGYTF.

The genes are TRBV18 and TRBJ1-2, with D possibly matching TRBD1 (5 bases). From germline, CDR1 is KGHSH and CDR2 LQKENI. V lost 1 base, J lost 6 bases, and 9 bases lay in between. This CDR3 has 13 amino acids. CDR3 sequence reads: CASSPQQENGYTF. In nucleotides, the CDR3 is TGTGCCAGCTCACCACAACAGGAGAATGGCTACACCTTC.

The CDR3 protein is CASSRQGNTEAFF. Here the CDR3 DNA reads TGTGCCAGCTCACGCCAGGGGAACACTGAAGCTTTCTTT. The chain links TRBV7-2 to TRBJ1-1, with D perhaps matching TRBD1 (5 bases). The CDR3 totals 13 residues. Trimming shortened V by 8 bases and J by 1 base, and 11 bases separated the two germline ends. Germline values: CDR1 SGHTA, CDR2 FQGNSA.

V usage is TRBV2 and J usage is TRBJ1-5; the match to TRBD1 covers 9 bases. V gave up 4 bases and J gave up 5 bases; unmatched junction bases: 0. Looked up from germline, CDR1 is SNHLY and CDR2 is FYNNEI. CDR3 length: 13 residues. This CDR3 reads CASSGDRDQPQHF. CDR3 sequence (DNA): TGTGCCAGCAGTGGGGACAGGGATCAGCCCCAGCATTTT.

The chain has TRBV2 and TRBJ1-5; TRBD1 is a possible D gene (6 bases). CDR1 SNHLY and CDR2 FYNNEI come from the germline V gene. The CDR3 covers 15 residues. Deletions cut 1 base from V and 5 bases from J, with 12 bases between. CDR3 residues: CASSEGTVIYQPQHF. DNA of the CDR3: TGTGCCAGCAGTGAAGGGACAGTAATTTATCAGCCCCAGCATTTT.

The genes are TRBV28 and TRBJ2-7; D might be TRBD2 (6 bases). The V end lost 3 bases, the J end lost 5 bases, and 11 bases lay between the germline ends. The CDR3 covers 13 residues. Germline CDR1 and CDR2: MDHEN and SYDVKM. CDR3 in DNA: TGTGCCAGCAGTTTTGCGGGGATAAACGAGCAGTACTTC. Amino acid sequence: CASSFAGINEQYF.

The count of this clone is one. The rearrangement joins TRBV7-2 to TRBJ2-3; D remains ambiguous. V shed 1 base and J shed 1 base, with 6 bases lying between them. The CDR3 is made up of 14 amino acids. Germline V gene lookup returns CDR1 SGHTA and CDR2 FQGNSA. In nucleotides, the CDR3 is TGTGCCAGCAGCTTAGATCATGGCACAGATACGCAGTATTTT. Residues: CASSLDHGTDTQYF. Full variable domain (rest looked up from reference TRBV7-2 and TRBJ2-3): GAGVSQSPSNKVTEKGKDVELRCDPISGHTALYWYRQSLGQGLEFLIYFQGNSAPDKSGLPSDRFSAERTGGSVSTLTIQRTQQEDSAVYLCASSLDHGTDTQYFGPGTRLTVL.